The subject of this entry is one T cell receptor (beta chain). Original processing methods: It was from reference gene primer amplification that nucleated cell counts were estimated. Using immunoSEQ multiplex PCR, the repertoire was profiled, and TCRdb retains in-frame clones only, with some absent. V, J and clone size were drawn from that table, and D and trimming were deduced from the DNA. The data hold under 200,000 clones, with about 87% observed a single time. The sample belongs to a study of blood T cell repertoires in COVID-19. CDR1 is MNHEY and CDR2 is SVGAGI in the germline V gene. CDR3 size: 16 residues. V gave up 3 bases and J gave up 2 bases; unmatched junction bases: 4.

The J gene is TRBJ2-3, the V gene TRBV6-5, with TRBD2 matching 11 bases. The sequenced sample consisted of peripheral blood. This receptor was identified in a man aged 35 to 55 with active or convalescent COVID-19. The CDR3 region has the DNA TGTGCCAGCAGTTATGCTAGCGGGGGGATCACAGATACGCAGTATTTT. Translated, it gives CASSYASGGITDTQYF.